Below, 17 T cell receptor beta chains from the same sample are listed, as sequenced in a study of beta chain features in type 1 diabetes. Expressed TCRB transcripts were sequenced, since all the RNA that had been isolated was reverse transcribed. Produced via immunoSEQ multiplex PCR; TCRdb's table is partial and in-frame only. The sample contains some 410,000 clones, approximately 15% of which appear only once. Material: naive CD4+ T cells from blood. These receptors all come from a man under 40 in good health.

The sample holds a few counts of this clone. The chain links TRBV7-9 to TRBJ2-3, with D hard to call. Trimming took off 5 bases at V and 5 bases at J, with 8 bases between the two ends. The V gene's germline CDR1 is SEHNR and CDR2 FQNEAQ (reference sequence). The CDR3 is made up of 12 amino acids. Written as DNA, the CDR3 is TGTGCCAGCAGCCCCCCGGGAGATACGCAGTATTTT. This gives the protein CASSPPGDTQYF.

This clone turned up a few times. The rearrangement uses TRBV6-1 and TRBJ2-7, with D perhaps matching TRBD1 (5 bases). The germline V and J ends were trimmed by 6 bases and 3 bases, with 18 bases remaining between them. This CDR3 region has 15 residues. Germline V gene data show CDR1 as MNHNS and CDR2 as SASEGT. CDR3 loop: CASRPQGNPIYEQYV. As DNA, the CDR3 is TGTGCCAGCAGGCCCCAGGGAAATCCGATCTACGAGCAGTACGTC.

This clone was detected a few times. The chain is built from TRBV7-2 and TRBJ2-1; 10 bases match TRBD2. The V and J ends lost 1 base and 13 bases, in that order; junction bases with no gene match: 4. The germline V gene encodes CDR1 SGHTA and CDR2 FQGNSA. This CDR3 has 13 residues. The CDR3 region has the DNA TGTGCCAGCAGCTTAGTAGCGGGAGGTCCTCAGTTCTTC. Translation: CASSLVAGGPQFF.

A few counts support this clone. J is TRBJ2-5 and V is TRBV7-2; D is ambiguous. The CDR3 contains 13 residues. Deletions cut 1 base from V and 4 bases from J, with 7 bases between. Germline CDR1 and CDR2: SGHTA and FQGNSA. Here the CDR3 DNA reads TGTGCCAGCAGCTTAGAAGTAAGAGAGACCCAGTACTTC. Translated, it gives CASSLEVRETQYF.

The genes are TRBV27 and TRBJ1-4; 9 nucleotides agree with TRBD1. The J segment lost 7 bases and the V segment lost 6 bases, leaving 6 bases of the junction unmatched. CDR1 and CDR2 from the germline V gene are MNHEY and SMNVEV (reference sequence). This CDR3 spans 14 amino acids. CDR3 nucleotide sequence: TGTGCCAGCAGAAGGACAGGGGTTGGTGAAAAACTGTTTTTT. Amino acid sequence: CASRRTGVGEKLFF.

The chain has TRBV12-5 and TRBJ2-7; D unclear. Germline V gives CDR1 LGHNT, CDR2 FRNRAP. CDR3 length equals 15 residues. Trimming pared 4 bases from V and 2 bases from J, leaving 15 bases between. Written as DNA, the CDR3 is TGTGCTAGTGGTTACTCCCTTGCCGGGCCCTACGAGCAGTACGTC. Its protein is CASGYSLAGPYEQYV.

In its sample, this clone was seen a few times. This chain uses TRBV11-2 with TRBJ2-3, with D hard to call. The length of the CDR3 is 15 residues. CDR1 and CDR2 from the germline V gene are SGHAT and FQNNGV. V lost 0 bases, J lost 3 bases, and 10 bases lay in between. The CDR3 region has the DNA TGTGCCAGCAGCTTAGATTGGGCTGGGACAGATACGCAGTATTTT. Translated, it gives CASSLDWAGTDTQYF.

This clone was seen at least ten times. The chain couples TRBV23-1 to TRBJ2-7; 14 bases agree with TRBD2. TRBV23-1 is designated an ORF whose function remains uncertain. With V trimmed by 8 bases and J by 3 bases, 9 bases remained unmatched. The CDR3 has 16 amino acids. CDR3 nucleotide sequence: TGCGCCAGCGCCCCTGGGACTAGCGGGAGAGTCTACGAGCAGTACGTC. Encoded protein: CASAPGTSGRVYEQYV.

This clone occurred a few times. The chain has TRBV30 and TRBJ1-1; 7 nucleotides align to TRBD1. Germline V CDR1 and CDR2: GTSNPN, SVGIG (reference sequence). This CDR3 contains 11 residues. V gave up 4 bases and J gave up 5 bases; unmatched junction bases: 1. CDR3 in DNA: TGTGCCTGGAAACAGGGGACTGAAGCTTTCTTT. This codes for CAWKQGTEAFF.

This chain uses TRBV30 with TRBJ2-5; weak D call: TRBD2 (6 bases). The length of the CDR3 is 15 residues. Trimming took 4 bases from V and 1 from J, leaving 16 bases between them. CDR1 and CDR2 from the germline V gene are GTSNPN and SVGIG (reference sequence). CDR3 DNA: TGTGCCTGGAATCTCGGCGGGACTTCCCAAGAGACCCAGTACTTC. Protein product: CAWNLGGTSQETQYF.

This clone was counted a few times. This sequence joins TRBV12-2 and TRBJ1-5; the table gives TRBD1 as D, unverified against the DNA. TRBV12-2 is a pseudogene locus. CDR3 length: 15 amino acids. The DNA for the CDR3 is TGTGCAAGTCGCTTAAGGTGGGACAGGGATCAGCCCCAGCATTTT. Translating gives CASRLRWDRDQPQHF.

The table lists this clone with a few counts. The chain combines TRBV28 with TRBJ2-7; TRBD2 matches at 7 bases. V was pared by 8 bases and J by 7 bases, with 8 bases of the junction left unmatched. CDR3 size: 12 residues. Germline V gives CDR1 MDHEN, CDR2 SYDVKM. This chain's CDR3 is CASGAGAGEQYV. In DNA, the CDR3 is TGTGCCAGCGGGGCGGGAGCAGGAGAGCAGTACGTC.

This clone was recorded a few times. V gene TRBV5-4 combines with J gene TRBJ2-1, with TRBD2 matching 13 bases. CDR3 size: 15 residues. Germline CDR1 is SGHNT and CDR2 is YYREEE (reference sequence). The J segment lost 10 bases and the V segment lost 4 bases, leaving 8 bases of the junction unmatched. CDR3 residues: CASSPGLAGVWEQFF. DNA for the CDR3: TGTGCCAGCAGCCCCGGACTAGCGGGAGTCTGGGAGCAGTTCTTC.

This chain connects TRBV23-1 to TRBJ2-2, with 9 bases matching TRBD1. Being an ORF, TRBV23-1 has a function that is uncertain. Losses at the gene ends were 0 bases for V and 3 bases for J; bases not matched to a gene: 2. The CDR3 extends over 16 amino acids. The CDR3 reads CASSQSGTGHTGELFF. The CDR3 coding sequence is TGCGCCAGCAGTCAATCCGGGACAGGGCACACCGGGGAGCTGTTTTTT.

This chain joins TRBV5-4 and TRBJ2-1, with D possibly TRBD2 on 6 matching bases. V was pared by 4 bases and J by 5 bases, with 13 bases between. The CDR3 totals 14 residues. Germline values: CDR1 SGHNT, CDR2 YYREEE (reference sequence). The CDR3 reads CASSGGTHNNEQFF. In DNA form, the CDR3 reads TGTGCCAGCAGCGGCGGGACTCATAACAATGAGCAGTTCTTC.

This clone was recorded a few times. This chain joins TRBV5-4 and TRBJ2-1, with 7 nucleotides matching TRBD2. The CDR3 is 15 residues long. With V trimmed by 1 base and J by 3 bases, 4 bases remained unmatched. The germline gives CDR1 SGHNT, CDR2 YYREEE (reference sequence). The CDR3 DNA follows: TGTGCCAGCAGCTTGCTAGCGGAACGCTACAATGAGCAGTTCTTC. The encoded protein is CASSLLAERYNEQFF.

In this sample, this clone turned up a few times. The genes are TRBV30 and TRBJ1-4; possible D gene TRBD1, 5 bases. Germline V gene data show CDR1 as GTSNPN and CDR2 as SVGIG (reference sequence). This CDR3 region has 13 residues. V lost 4 bases, J lost 8 bases, and 14 bases lay in between. The CDR3 spells CAWTGTRDEKLFF. The CDR3 coding sequence is TGTGCCTGGACCGGGACGAGGGACGAAAAACTGTTTTTT.